These 24 T cell receptor beta chains were all obtained from the same sample, sequenced in a study of neoadjuvant anti-PD-1 for oral cavity cancer (dated by TCRdb to the early 2020s). The time point label for this specimen denotes: before neoadjuvant nivolumab. The method was the immunoSEQ multiplex PCR assay. TCRdb's version of the immuneACCESS table is confined to in-frame rearrangements and falls short of the full clone set. An unresolved V gene accounts for under half of the shortfall where checked; the remainder is of unknown origin. The sample yields roughly 14,000 clones; about 70% were counted once. The leading ten clones occupy less than 3.5% of the sample. Sequencing used PBMCs, obtained before nivolumab (anti-PD-1) treatment. The receptors derive from a person between 35 and 79 years old with oral cavity squamous cell carcinoma.

V and J are TRBV15 and TRBJ2-1, with D unclear. V was shortened by 0 bases and J by 6 bases, with 9 bases between the two germline ends. Germline V gene lookup returns CDR1 LNHNV and CDR2 YYDKDF (reference sequence). This CDR3 is built from 14 residues. DNA of the CDR3: TGTGCCACCAGCAGAGACGTTGTAGCCAATGAGCAGTTCTTC. Its translation: CATSRDVVANEQFF.

The chain links TRBV6-5 to TRBJ2-3, with 7 bases identical to TRBD1. J was trimmed by 2 bases and V by 6 bases; bases with no gene match: 8. Germline CDR1 and CDR2: MNHEY and SVGAGI. The CDR3 length is 15 residues. CDR3 protein: CASRLQGPSTDTQYF. CDR3 coding DNA: TGTGCCAGCAGGCTACAGGGGCCATCCACAGATACGCAGTATTTT.

V usage is TRBV30 and J usage is TRBJ1-4; 7 bases line up with TRBD1. Per germline, CDR1 GTSNPN and CDR2 SVGIG (reference sequence). The length of the CDR3 is 15 residues. The junction had 11 bases not matched to a gene; V was cut back by 5 bases and J by 5 bases. The CDR3 coding sequence is TGTGCCTGGGCTCAAGGACAGGCCGCGAATGAAAAACTGTTTTTT. Encoded protein: CAWAQGQAANEKLFF.

V is TRBV28 and J is TRBJ1-2; weak D call: TRBD1 (6 bases). V lost 2 bases and J lost 3, with 10 bases in between. This CDR3 has 14 residues. Germline V gene data show CDR1 as MDHEN and CDR2 as SYDVKM. CDR3 nucleotides: TGTGCCAGCAGTTTAAGAGCAGGGGACTATGGCTACACCTTC. Translated, it gives CASSLRAGDYGYTF.

The V gene is TRBV20-1, the J gene TRBJ2-1; D uncertain. V was shortened by 6 bases and J by 3 bases, with 6 bases between the two germline ends. Germline CDR1 reads DFQATT; CDR2 reads SNEGSKA (reference sequence). The CDR3 contains 11 residues. This CDR3 reads CSALDYNEQFF. The CDR3 coding sequence is TGCAGTGCGCTTGACTACAATGAGCAGTTCTTC.

This clone was recorded only once. The rearrangement uses TRBV27 and TRBJ1-5; no definite D call. This CDR3 region has 15 residues. Trimming took 6 bases from V and 6 from J, leaving 18 bases between them. CDR1 MNHEY and CDR2 SMNVEV come from the germline V gene (reference sequence). The CDR3 loop is CASSPTSLVLQPQHF. The CDR3 DNA reads TGTGCCAGCAGCCCAACCAGTTTAGTCCTTCAGCCCCAGCATTTT.

This clone was counted a single time. The chain joins TRBV6-1 to TRBJ2-7; D is perhaps TRBD1 or TRBD2 (5 bases each). This CDR3 spans 13 amino acids. CDR1 is MNHNS and CDR2 is SASEGT in the germline V gene. V was shortened by 6 bases and J by 1 base, with 10 bases between the two germline ends. The CDR3: CASRGVLSYEQYF. The CDR3 DNA reads as TGTGCCAGCAGGGGGGTTTTATCCTACGAGCAGTACTTC.

Only a few counts were recorded for this clone. The rearrangement links TRBV4-1 to TRBJ1-2; 9 nucleotides match TRBD1. With 4 bases clipped from V and 7 bases from J, the junction kept 4 bases outside the gene matches. Germline CDR1 reads MGHRA; CDR2 reads YSYEKL. The CDR3 sequence is 13 residues long. In nucleotides, the CDR3 is TGCGCCAGCAGCCTAACAGGGGGCGCTGGCTACACCTTC. Protein sequence: CASSLTGGAGYTF.

This clone appeared a few times. CDR3: CASRRGTGYEQYF. The CDR3, as DNA: TGTGCCAGCAGACGGGGGACAGGCTACGAGCAGTACTTC. This chain joins TRBV27 and TRBJ2-7, with 8 bases lining up with TRBD1. The CDR3 is 13 amino acids. Germline CDR1 MNHEY, CDR2 SMNVEV (reference sequence). Trimming took 6 bases from V and 3 from J; bases not matched to a gene: 4.

The V call is TRBV27, the J call TRBJ1-4; D possibly corresponds to TRBD1 (5 bases). The germline V gene encodes CDR1 MNHEY and CDR2 SMNVEV (reference sequence). V lost 5 bases to trimming and J lost 0 bases, with 10 bases between them. The CDR3 totals 15 residues. CDR3: CASSRGRTTNEKLFF. The CDR3 nucleotides read TGTGCCAGCAGTCGGGGGAGAACAACTAATGAAAAACTGTTTTTT.

This rearrangement joins TRBV11-2 to TRBJ2-7, with 11 bases fitting TRBD1. The CDR3 contains 15 residues. J was trimmed by 4 bases and V by 5 bases; bases with no gene match: 7. Germline V gene data show CDR1 as SGHAT and CDR2 as FQNNGV. CDR3 region: CASSTTGTGGYEQYF. The CDR3 DNA sequence: TGTGCCAGCAGCACAACCGGGACAGGGGGTTACGAGCAGTACTTC. Complete variable domain (other parts from reference TRBV11-2 and TRBJ2-7): EAGVAQSPRYKIIEKRQSVAFWCNPISGHATLYWYQQILGQGPKLLIQFQNNGVVDDSQLPKDRFSAERLKGVDSTLKIQPAKLEDSAVYLCASSTTGTGGYEQYFGPGTRLTVT.

J is TRBJ1-2 and V is TRBV28; TRBD1 might be the D (5 bases). Germline V CDR1 and CDR2: MDHEN, SYDVKM. V dropped 3 bases and J dropped 2 bases, with 10 bases sitting between them. This CDR3 has 14 residues. CDR3 DNA sequence: TGTGCCAGCAGTTTTGCGGGGCAAAACTATGGCTACACCTTC. This sequence encodes CASSFAGQNYGYTF.

The chain links TRBV4-1 to TRBJ1-6; D is unclear. The CDR3 contains 16 residues. Germline values: CDR1 MGHRA, CDR2 YSYEKL. V lost 0 bases to trimming and J lost 7 bases, with 13 bases between them. The CDR3 reads CASSQDSVPSNSPLHF. In DNA form, the CDR3 reads TGCGCCAGCAGCCAAGATTCTGTTCCTTCGAATTCACCCCTCCACTTT.

The chain uses TRBV10-3 and TRBJ2-5; 9 nucleotides agree with TRBD2. The CDR3 is 15 residues long. Germline CDR1 reads ENHRY; CDR2 reads SYGVKD. The V gene end was trimmed by 10 bases and the J gene end by 2 bases; junction bases not matched to a gene: 11. CDR3 in DNA: TGTGCCACCCAAGGGACGACTAGCGGACAAGAGACCCAGTACTTC. It encodes CATQGTTSGQETQYF.

This clone came up a few times. V gene TRBV10-1 combines with J gene TRBJ1-6, with a weak D call TRBD1 (5 bases). Trimming cost V 3 bases and J 10 bases, with 10 bases left between them. Germline lookup yields CDR1 WNHNN and CDR2 SYGVQD (reference sequence). This CDR3 contains 13 residues. The CDR3 DNA sequence: TGCGCCAGCAGTGAACAGGTGGTCTCACCCCTCCACTTT. This gives the protein CASSEQVVSPLHF.

This chain links TRBV7-9 with TRBJ2-3; D not resolved. V was pared by 5 bases and J by 1 base, with 10 bases between. There are 14 residues in the CDR3. Germline CDR1 is SEHNR and CDR2 is FQNEAQ (reference sequence). DNA of the CDR3: TGTGCCAGCAGCACCTTCATTGGCACAGATACGCAGTATTTT. The encoded protein is CASSTFIGTDTQYF.

V usage is TRBV6-1 and J usage is TRBJ1-2; D uncertain. This CDR3 comprises 14 residues. The ends were cut back, 3 bases at V and 4 bases at J, with 12 bases in the middle. The V gene's germline CDR1 is MNHNS and CDR2 SASEGT. The CDR3 sequence: CASSEDGPFYGYTF. CDR3 nucleotides: TGTGCCAGCAGTGAGGACGGCCCCTTCTATGGCTACACCTTC.

The rearrangement uses TRBV29-1 and TRBJ2-1; unclear D gene. Between the trimmed V and J ends, which lost 5 bases and 5 bases, there was a span of 13 bases. Germline CDR1 and CDR2: SQVTM and ANQGSEA. CDR3 length: 13 amino acids. This CDR3 reads CSVFSRTDNEQFF. As DNA, the CDR3 is TGCAGCGTTTTTAGCAGGACGGACAATGAGCAGTTCTTC.

The rearrangement uses TRBV19 and TRBJ2-7; the D gene could be TRBD1 or TRBD2 (5 bases each). The CDR3 contains 14 residues. The ends were cut back, 5 bases at V and 2 bases at J, with 13 bases in the middle. CDR1 and CDR2 (germline): LNHDA, SQIVND (reference sequence). Here the CDR3 DNA reads TGTGCCAGTAGTTGGGGACCGAGGACCTACGAGCAGTACTTC. Protein product: CASSWGPRTYEQYF. The full variable domain, with the rest looked up from reference TRBV19 and TRBJ2-7, is DGGITQSPKYLFRKEGQNVTLSCEQNLNHDAMYWYRQDPGQGLRLIYYSQIVNDFQKGDIAEGYSVSREKKESFPLTVTSAQKNPTAFYLCASSWGPRTYEQYFGPGTRLTVT.

This clone has just a few counts. The V call is TRBV11-1, the J call TRBJ1-1; D is possibly TRBD1 (5 bases). Trimming left V 6 bases short and J 1 base short, with 12 bases between. CDR3 length: 14 residues. Germline CDR1 reads SGHAT; CDR2 reads FQDESV (reference sequence). The CDR3 nucleotides read TGTGCCAGCAGGCAGACAGTGCAGAACACTGAAGCTTTCTTT. It is translated as CASRQTVQNTEAFF.

The chain carries TRBV2 and TRBJ1-2; no reliable D call. The CDR3 is 13 amino acids. V was cut by 2 bases and J by 6 bases, with 10 bases left in between. CDR1 and CDR2 from the germline V gene are SNHLY and FYNNEI. The CDR3 coding sequence is TGTGCCAGCAGTGAAATAGGGATTGATGGCTACACCTTC. Protein product: CASSEIGIDGYTF.

This clone was seen a few times. This rearrangement joins TRBV7-9 to TRBJ2-3; 13 positions agree with TRBD2. Germline CDR1 SEHNR, CDR2 FQNEAQ (reference sequence). J gave up 1 base and V 1 base, and 2 bases lay outside the gene matches. The CDR3 has 17 amino acids. The CDR3 loop is CASSLGGTSGGTDTQYF. The CDR3 DNA follows: TGTGCCAGCAGCTTAGGTGGGACTAGCGGGGGCACAGATACGCAGTATTTT.

This clone was counted a single time. J is TRBJ1-3 and V is TRBV7-6; maybe TRBD1 (6 bases). Trimming took off 5 bases at V and 2 bases at J, with 10 bases between the two ends. The CDR3 length is 14 residues. Germline V gene lookup returns CDR1 SGHVS and CDR2 FNYEAQ. The CDR3 loop reads CASSRGQTGNTIYF. The CDR3 coding sequence is TGTGCCAGCAGCCGCGGACAGACTGGAAACACCATATATTTT.

The chain has TRBV5-1 and TRBJ1-4, with D unclear. Germline loops: CDR1 SGHRS, CDR2 YFSETQ. Between the trimmed V and J ends, which lost 7 bases and 1 base, there was a span of 14 bases. This CDR3 has 15 amino acids. The CDR3 reads CASSQATITNEKLFF. The CDR3 DNA reads as TGCGCCAGCTCCCAGGCGACGATAACTAATGAAAAACTGTTTTTT.